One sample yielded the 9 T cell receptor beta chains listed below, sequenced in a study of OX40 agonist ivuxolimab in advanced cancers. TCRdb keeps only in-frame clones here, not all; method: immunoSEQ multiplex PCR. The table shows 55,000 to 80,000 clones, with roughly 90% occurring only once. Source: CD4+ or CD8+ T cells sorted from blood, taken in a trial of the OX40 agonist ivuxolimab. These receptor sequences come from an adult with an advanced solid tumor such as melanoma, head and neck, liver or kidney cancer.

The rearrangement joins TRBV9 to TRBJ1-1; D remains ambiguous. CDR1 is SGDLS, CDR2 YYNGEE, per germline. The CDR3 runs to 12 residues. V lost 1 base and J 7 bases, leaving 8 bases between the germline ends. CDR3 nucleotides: TGTGCCAGCAGCGTAATGTACGGTGAAGCTTTCTTT. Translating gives CASSVMYGEAFF.

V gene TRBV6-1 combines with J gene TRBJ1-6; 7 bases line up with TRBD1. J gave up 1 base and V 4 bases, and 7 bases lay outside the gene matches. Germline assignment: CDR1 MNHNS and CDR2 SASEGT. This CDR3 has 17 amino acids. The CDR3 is CASSVDRVRSYNSPLHF. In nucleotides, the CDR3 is TGTGCCAGCAGTGTAGACAGGGTTAGATCCTATAATTCACCCCTCCACTTT.

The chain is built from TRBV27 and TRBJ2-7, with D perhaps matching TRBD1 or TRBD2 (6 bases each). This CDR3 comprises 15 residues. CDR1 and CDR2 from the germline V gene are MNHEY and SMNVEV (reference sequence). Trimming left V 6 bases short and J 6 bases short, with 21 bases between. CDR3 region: CASRDRSIQGGEQYF. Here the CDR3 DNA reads TGTGCCAGCAGGGACCGCTCGATACAGGGAGGCGAGCAGTACTTC.

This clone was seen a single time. In DNA form, the CDR3 reads TGTGCCAGTAGTATAGCTGGACAGGGTACGGCTAGCAATCAGCCCCAGCATTTT. Its translation is CASSIAGQGTASNQPQHF. This chain links TRBV19 with TRBJ1-5; 8 nucleotides match TRBD1. The V gene end was trimmed by 1 base and the J gene end by 0 bases; junction bases not matched to a gene: 8. This CDR3 has 18 residues. In germline, CDR1 is LNHDA, CDR2 SQIVND (reference sequence).

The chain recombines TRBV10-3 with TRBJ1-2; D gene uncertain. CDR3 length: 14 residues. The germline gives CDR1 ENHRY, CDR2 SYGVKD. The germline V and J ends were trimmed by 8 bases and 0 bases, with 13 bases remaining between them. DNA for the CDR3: TGTGCCATCGCTCGGCAGGAAACTAACTATGGCTACACCTTC. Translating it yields CAIARQETNYGYTF.

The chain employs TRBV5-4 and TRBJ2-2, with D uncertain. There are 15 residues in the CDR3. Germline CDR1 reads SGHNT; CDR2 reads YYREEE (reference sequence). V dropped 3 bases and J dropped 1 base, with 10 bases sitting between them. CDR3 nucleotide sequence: TGTGCCAGCAGCTCCCAGAGAGGGAACACCGGGGAGCTGTTTTTT. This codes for CASSSQRGNTGELFF.

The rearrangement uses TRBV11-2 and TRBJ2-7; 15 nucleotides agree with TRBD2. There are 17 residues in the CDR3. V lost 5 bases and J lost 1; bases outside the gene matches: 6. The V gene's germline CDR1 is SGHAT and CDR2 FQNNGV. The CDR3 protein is CASSTRTSGRVSYEQYF. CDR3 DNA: TGTGCCAGCAGCACGAGGACTAGCGGGAGGGTTTCCTACGAGCAGTACTTC.

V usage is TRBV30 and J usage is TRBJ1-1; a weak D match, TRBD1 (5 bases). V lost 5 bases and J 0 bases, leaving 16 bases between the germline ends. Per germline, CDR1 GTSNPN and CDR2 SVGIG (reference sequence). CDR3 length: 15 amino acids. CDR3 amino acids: CAWFRGARLNTEAFF. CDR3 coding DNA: TGTGCCTGGTTTAGGGGAGCCCGGCTGAACACTGAAGCTTTCTTT.

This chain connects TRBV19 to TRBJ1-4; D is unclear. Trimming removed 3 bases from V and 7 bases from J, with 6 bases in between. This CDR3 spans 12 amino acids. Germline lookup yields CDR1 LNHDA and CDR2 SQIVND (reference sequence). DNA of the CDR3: TGTGCCAGTAGTATTCAAGGTGAAAAACTGTTTTTT. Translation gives CASSIQGEKLFF.